A single T cell receptor (beta chain) is shown here with its context. This sample was included in a study of blood T cell repertoires in COVID-19. Looking at the study overall: The origin of the acute and convalescent COVID-19 samples was the United States, Italy and Spain. Sample material is recorded as cDNA or gDNA derived from T cells, B-cell-depleted T cells, or PBMCs.

In the source study's methods: Reference gene primer amplification gave nucleated cell count estimates. TCRdb keeps only in-frame clones here, not all; method: immunoSEQ multiplex PCR. That table supplies the V and J calls and clone size; D and trimming were determined from the DNA. The sample has 95,000 to 150,000 clones; 70% to 85% are singletons. This CDR3 spans 16 amino acids. Trimming at V came to 5 bases and at J to 2 bases, leaving 8 bases not matched to a gene. Germline-derived CDR1 and CDR2 are MNHNY and SVGAGI (reference sequence). The chain recombines TRBV6-6 with TRBJ1-5; TRBD1 aligns across 8 bases. This TCR was recovered from a woman in her seventies with acute or convalescent COVID-19. Sequencing was performed on peripheral blood. The CDR3 here is CASSRYGQGGNQPQHF. CDR3 in DNA: TGTGCCAGCAGTCGCTACGGACAGGGTGGCAATCAGCCCCAGCATTTT.